This T cell receptor beta chain was sequenced during a study of T cell responses to AZD1222 COVID-19 vaccine. Whole-study results and caveats: Among vaccine-associated CD4 TCRs, coverage spanned spike, with dominance at 160-218 and 743-854.

The germline V gene encodes CDR1 SGHTA and CDR2 FQGNSA. There are 17 residues in the CDR3. The junction had 12 bases not matched to a gene; V was cut back by 4 bases and J by 4 bases. Assay used: immunoSEQ multiplex PCR; TCRdb lists only in-frame clones, some missing. The sample contains 90,000 to 150,000 clones, about 90% of which appear only once. Remarks on this clone: No antigen is known for it.

This chain joins TRBV7-2 and TRBJ1-3; 8 bases agree with TRBD1. The TCR was taken from an adult in good health. Sequenced here: peripheral blood, sampled on day 0 of AZD1222 vaccination. The CDR3 DNA follows: TGTGCCAGCAGCTCCAGGCCTTCGACAGGGGAGGGAAACACCATATATTTT. This translates into CASSSRPSTGEGNTIYF.